Listed below are T cell receptor beta chains from one sample, sequenced in a study of blood T cells in healthy people across ages. Each CDR3 protein gets one entry after TCRdb re-called the 5' RACE reads with MiXCR. The table shows more than 1,000,000 distinct CDR3 sequences, with about 23% occurring only once. The same sample was also studied in work on T cells of mothers and their children.

Material: blood. The receptors were sampled from a girl aged 2 to 10 in good health. CDR3s include the opening cysteine and the closing phenylalanine or tryptophan. Each record gives: V gene, J gene, CDR3 length, CDR3 protein.

TRBV7-6	TRBJ1-1	15	CASSLIQPQNTEAFF
TRBV24-1	TRBJ1-2	14	CATSEQGGRYGYTF
TRBV7-9	TRBJ1-1	15	CASSWLTEMNTEAFF
TRBV2	TRBJ1-2	16	CARDWTGGVSNYGYTF
TRBV29-1	NA	13	CSVLSPGTYEQYF
TRBV24-1	TRBJ2-5	14	CATSDSAFPRTQYF
TRBV20-1	TRBJ2-1	14	CSARVPGQGNEQFF
TRBV12-3/TRBV12-4	TRBJ1-4	14	CASSLRPGIEKLFF
TRBV7-2	TRBJ2-3	16	CASSLIEGSWSDTQYF
TRBV12-3/TRBV12-4	TRBJ2-5	12	CASSLSSNLQYF
TRBV11-2	TRBJ1-4	17	CASSLMAQDNRIGKLFF
TRBV27	TRBJ2-5	16	CASSLVGGGWGETQYF
TRBV4-3	TRBJ1-4	15	CASSQEGYDNEKLFF
TRBV7-2	NA	11	CASRVAYEQFF
TRBV15	TRBJ2-5	19	CATSRDLAPAGGYQETQYF
TRBV5-1	TRBJ2-1	15	CASSLVGEGYNEQFF
TRBV2	TRBJ1-1	13	CASSEEGISIAFF
TRBV12-3/TRBV12-4	TRBJ2-1	15	CASSGEHESYNEQFF
TRBV7-9	TRBJ1-2	14	CASSGSLGSSGYTF
TRBV4-3	TRBJ2-2	15	CASSQDRAATGELFF
TRBV28	TRBJ2-5	13	CAGSLLGQETQYF
TRBV3-1	TRBJ2-1	17	CASSHTPVAGVGNEQFF
TRBV7-9	TRBJ2-3	15	CASSLDRSSADTQYF
TRBV3-1	TRBJ1-1	14	CASSQGLWGTEAFF
TRBV6-5	TRBJ1-2	16	CASSPGQGVPPYGYTF
TRBV3-1	TRBJ1-3	15	CASSGGDNSGNTIYF
TRBV6-2/TRBV6-3	TRBJ1-1	17	CASSYQLGGAKNTEAFF
TRBV9	TRBJ2-3	15	CASRPDRDASDTQYF
TRBV29-1	TRBJ2-3	13	CSVEWTGTDTQYF
TRBV28	TRBJ1-2	14	CASSYDRAFRGYTF
TRBV27	TRBJ2-1	14	CASSLGHTYNEQFF
TRBV12-3/TRBV12-4	TRBJ2-3	14	CASSPGPSTDMQYF
TRBV19	TRBJ1-1	15	CASYPGQGRKTEAFF
TRBV29-1	TRBJ2-7	14	CSVATLGPVYEQYF
TRBV19	TRBJ1-4	16	CASSIERSRRNEKLFF
TRBV20-1	TRBJ2-1	18	CSARERLDSPYTYNEQFF